This TCR beta chain was recovered during a study of shared clonotypes between healthy human individuals. Generated by immunoSEQ multiplex PCR, the TCRdb table keeps only in-frame clones and is missing some. The table has some 530,000 clones, about 84% seen once. Specimen: PBMCs. This receptor was obtained from a woman aged 40-49 years in good health. Some clones in this sample may be carry-over from other donors' samples.

This CDR3 is CASSLSRAGVGEQYF. The CDR3 DNA reads as TGTGCCAGCAGCTTAAGCCGGGCAGGGGTGGGCGAGCAGTACTTC. The chain recombines TRBV7-3 with TRBJ2-7; D perhaps matches TRBD1 (6 bases). The germline gives CDR1 SGHTA, CDR2 FQGTGA. This CDR3 contains 15 residues. V lost 1 base, J lost 6 bases, and 16 bases lay in between.